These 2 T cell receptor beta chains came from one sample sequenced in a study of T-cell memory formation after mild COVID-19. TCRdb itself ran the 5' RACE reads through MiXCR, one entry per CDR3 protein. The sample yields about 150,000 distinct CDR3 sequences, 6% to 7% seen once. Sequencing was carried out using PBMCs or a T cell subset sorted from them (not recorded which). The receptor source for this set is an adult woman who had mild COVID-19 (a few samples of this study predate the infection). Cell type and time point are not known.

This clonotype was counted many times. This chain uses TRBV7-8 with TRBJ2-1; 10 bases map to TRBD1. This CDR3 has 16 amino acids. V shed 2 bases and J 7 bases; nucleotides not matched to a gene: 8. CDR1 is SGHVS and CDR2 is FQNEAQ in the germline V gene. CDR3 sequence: CASSLLRQGARNEQFF. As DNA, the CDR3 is TGTGCCAGCAGCTTACTACGACAGGGGGCGCGGAATGAGCAGTTCTTC.

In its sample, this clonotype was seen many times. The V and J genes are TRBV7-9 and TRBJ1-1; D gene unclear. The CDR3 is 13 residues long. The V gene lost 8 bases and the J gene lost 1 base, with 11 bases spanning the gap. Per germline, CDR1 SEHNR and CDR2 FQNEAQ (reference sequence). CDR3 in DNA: TGTGCCAGCCCGGCCGGCGAGAACACTGAAGCTTTCTTT. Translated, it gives CASPAGENTEAFF.